Detailed here is one T cell receptor (beta chain). V was shortened by 3 bases and J by 0 bases, with 8 bases between the two germline ends. Germline V gene lookup returns CDR1 KGHSH and CDR2 LQKENI. CDR3 length equals 14 residues. The sample originates from a study of blood T cell repertoires in COVID-19. The repertoire was sequenced with immunoSEQ multiplex PCR; TCRdb's copy has only in-frame clones and lacks some. The sample shows about 240,000 clones, about 83% of them seen only once. This TCR was recovered from a man aged 50-59 years with acute or convalescent COVID-19. Sequenced sample: peripheral blood. V usage is TRBV18 and J usage is TRBJ1-1; D not resolved. The CDR3 loop is CASSPWAVNTEAFF. DNA for the CDR3: TGTGCCAGCTCACCGTGGGCAGTGAACACTGAAGCTTTCTTT.